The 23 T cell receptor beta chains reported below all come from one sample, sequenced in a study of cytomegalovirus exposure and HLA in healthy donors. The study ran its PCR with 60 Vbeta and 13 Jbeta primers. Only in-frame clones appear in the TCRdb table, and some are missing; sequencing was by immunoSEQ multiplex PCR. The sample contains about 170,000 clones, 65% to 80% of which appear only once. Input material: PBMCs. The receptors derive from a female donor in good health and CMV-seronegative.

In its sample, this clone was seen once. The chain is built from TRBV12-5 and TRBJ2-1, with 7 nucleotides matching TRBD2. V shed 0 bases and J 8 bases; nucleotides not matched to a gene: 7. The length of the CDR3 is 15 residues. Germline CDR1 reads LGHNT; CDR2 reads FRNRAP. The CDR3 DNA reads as TGTGCTAGTGGTTTGGTTGCGGGAGTAAGGGATGAGCAGTTCTTC. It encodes CASGLVAGVRDEQFF. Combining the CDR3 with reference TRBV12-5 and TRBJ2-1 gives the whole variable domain DARVTQTPRHKVTEMGQEVTMRCQPILGHNTVFWYRQTMMQGLELLAYFRNRAPLDDSGMPKDRFSAEMPDATLATLKIQPSEPRDSAVYFCASGLVAGVRDEQFFGPGTRLTVL.

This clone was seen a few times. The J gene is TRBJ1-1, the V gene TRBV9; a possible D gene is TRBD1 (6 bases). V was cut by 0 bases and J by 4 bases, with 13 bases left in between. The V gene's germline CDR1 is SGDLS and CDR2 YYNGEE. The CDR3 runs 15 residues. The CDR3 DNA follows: TGTGCCAGCAGCGTAGGAGGGGGTGGGGCCACTGAAGCTTTCTTT. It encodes CASSVGGGGATEAFF.

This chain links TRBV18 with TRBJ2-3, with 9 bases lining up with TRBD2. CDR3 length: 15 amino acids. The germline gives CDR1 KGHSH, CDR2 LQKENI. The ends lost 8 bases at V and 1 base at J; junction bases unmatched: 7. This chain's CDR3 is CASEPKREGTDTQYF. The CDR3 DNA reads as TGTGCCAGCGAACCGAAGCGGGAGGGCACAGATACGCAGTATTTT.

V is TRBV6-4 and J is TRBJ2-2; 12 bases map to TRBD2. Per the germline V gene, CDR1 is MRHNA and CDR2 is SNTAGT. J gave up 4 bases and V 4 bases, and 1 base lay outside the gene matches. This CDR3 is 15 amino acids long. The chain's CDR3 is CASSASGGATGELFF. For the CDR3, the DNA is TGTGCCAGCAGTGCTAGCGGGGGGGCCACCGGGGAGCTGTTTTTT.

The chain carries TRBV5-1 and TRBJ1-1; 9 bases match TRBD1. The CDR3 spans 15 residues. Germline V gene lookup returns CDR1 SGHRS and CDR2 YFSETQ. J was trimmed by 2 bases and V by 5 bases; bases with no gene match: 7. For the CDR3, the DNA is TGCGCCAGCAGTACCCTTACAGGGGGCAACACTGAAGCTTTCTTT. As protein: CASSTLTGGNTEAFF.

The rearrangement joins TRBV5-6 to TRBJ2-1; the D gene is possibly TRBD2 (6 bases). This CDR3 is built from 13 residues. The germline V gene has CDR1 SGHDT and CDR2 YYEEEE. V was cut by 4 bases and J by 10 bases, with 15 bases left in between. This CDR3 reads CASSLRDSQEQFF. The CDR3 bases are TGTGCCAGCAGCCTCCGGGACTCACAGGAGCAGTTCTTC.

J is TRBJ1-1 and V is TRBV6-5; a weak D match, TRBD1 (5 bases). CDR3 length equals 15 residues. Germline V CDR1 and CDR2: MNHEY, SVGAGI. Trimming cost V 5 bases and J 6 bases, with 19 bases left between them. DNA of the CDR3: TGTGCCAGCAGTGTTCTTATGGGGCGCGGGGCTGAAGCTTTCTTT. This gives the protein CASSVLMGRGAEAFF.

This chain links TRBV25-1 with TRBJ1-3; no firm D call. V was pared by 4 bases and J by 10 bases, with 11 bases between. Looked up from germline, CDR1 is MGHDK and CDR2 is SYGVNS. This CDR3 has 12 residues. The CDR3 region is CASSAPGRTIYF. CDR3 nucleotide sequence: TGTGCCAGCAGTGCCCCTGGGAGGACCATATATTTT.

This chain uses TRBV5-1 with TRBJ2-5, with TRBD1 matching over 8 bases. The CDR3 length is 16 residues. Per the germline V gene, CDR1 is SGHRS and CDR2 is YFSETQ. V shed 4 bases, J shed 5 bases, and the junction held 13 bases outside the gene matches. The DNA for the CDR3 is TGCGCCAGCAGCACAAGAGGACAGGGAAGCGGGGAGACCCAGTACTTC. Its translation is CASSTRGQGSGETQYF.

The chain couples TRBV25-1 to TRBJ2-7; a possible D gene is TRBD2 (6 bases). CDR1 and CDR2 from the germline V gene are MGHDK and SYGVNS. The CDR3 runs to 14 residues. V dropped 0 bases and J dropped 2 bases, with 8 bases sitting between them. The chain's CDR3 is CASSEYGGTYEQYF. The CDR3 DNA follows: TGTGCCAGCAGTGAATATGGGGGGACCTACGAGCAGTACTTC.

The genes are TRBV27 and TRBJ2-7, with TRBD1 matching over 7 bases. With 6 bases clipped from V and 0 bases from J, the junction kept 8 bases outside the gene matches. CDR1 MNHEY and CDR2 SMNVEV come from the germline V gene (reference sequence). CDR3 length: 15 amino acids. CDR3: CASRGRGTASYEQYF. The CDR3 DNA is TGTGCCAGCAGGGGCCGAGGGACAGCCTCCTACGAGCAGTACTTC.

Written as DNA, the CDR3 is TGTGCCAGCAGCCCCGGGGCTAGCGTCCCATACGCGCAGTATTTT. Translated: CASSPGASVPYAQYF. The chain couples TRBV7-2 to TRBJ2-3, with D maybe TRBD2 (6 bases). Germline V gene lookup returns CDR1 SGHTA and CDR2 FQGNSA. CDR3 length equals 15 residues. Between the trimmed V and J ends, which lost 5 bases and 10 bases, there was a span of 22 bases.

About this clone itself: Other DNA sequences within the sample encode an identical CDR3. This CDR3 is CASSQDLASREKLFF. The CDR3, as DNA: TGCGCCAGCAGCCAAGATCTGGCTTCGAGGGAAAAACTGTTTTTT. The chain is built from TRBV4-1 and TRBJ1-4; no definite D call. The CDR3 has 15 amino acids. Germline CDR1 and CDR2: MGHRA and YSYEKL. The germline V and J ends were trimmed by 0 bases and 8 bases, with 13 bases remaining between them.

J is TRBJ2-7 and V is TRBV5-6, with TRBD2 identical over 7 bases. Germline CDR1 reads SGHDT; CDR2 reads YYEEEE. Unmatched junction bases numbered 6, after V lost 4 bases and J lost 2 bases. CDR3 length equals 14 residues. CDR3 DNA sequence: TGTGCCAGCAGCACGGGAGGTACCCCCTACGAGCAGTACTTC. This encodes CASSTGGTPYEQYF. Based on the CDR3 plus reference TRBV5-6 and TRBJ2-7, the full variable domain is DAGVTQSPTHLIKTRGQQVTLRCSPKSGHDTVSWYQQALGQGPQFIFQYYEEEERQRGNFPDRFSGHQFPNYSSELNVNALLLGDSALYLCASSTGGTPYEQYFGPGTRLTVT.

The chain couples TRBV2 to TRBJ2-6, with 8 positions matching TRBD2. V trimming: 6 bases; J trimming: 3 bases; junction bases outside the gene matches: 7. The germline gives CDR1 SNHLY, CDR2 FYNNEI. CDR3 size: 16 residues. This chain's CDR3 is CASRDGLAGGANVLTF. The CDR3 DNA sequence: TGTGCCAGCAGAGATGGACTAGCTGGTGGGGCCAACGTCCTGACTTTC.

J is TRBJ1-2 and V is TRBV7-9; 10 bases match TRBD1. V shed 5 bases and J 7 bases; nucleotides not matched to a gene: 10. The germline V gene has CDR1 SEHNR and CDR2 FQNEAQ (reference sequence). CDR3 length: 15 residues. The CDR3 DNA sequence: TGTGCCAGCAGCCACACTCCGGGACAGGGGATTGGCTACACCTTC. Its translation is CASSHTPGQGIGYTF.

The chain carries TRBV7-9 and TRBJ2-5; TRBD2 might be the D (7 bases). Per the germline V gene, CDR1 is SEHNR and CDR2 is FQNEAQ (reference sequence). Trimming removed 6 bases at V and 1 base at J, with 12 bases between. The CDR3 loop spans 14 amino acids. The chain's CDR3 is CASRSRGAQETQYF. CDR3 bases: TGTGCCAGCAGGTCACGGGGGGCCCAAGAGACCCAGTACTTC.

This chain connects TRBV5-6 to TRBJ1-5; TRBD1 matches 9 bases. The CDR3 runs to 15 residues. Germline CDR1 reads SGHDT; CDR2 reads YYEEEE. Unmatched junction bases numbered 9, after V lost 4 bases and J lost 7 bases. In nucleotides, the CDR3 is TGTGCCAGCAGCAAAACCACAGGGGGCGAACAGCCCCAGCATTTT. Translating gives CASSKTTGGEQPQHF.

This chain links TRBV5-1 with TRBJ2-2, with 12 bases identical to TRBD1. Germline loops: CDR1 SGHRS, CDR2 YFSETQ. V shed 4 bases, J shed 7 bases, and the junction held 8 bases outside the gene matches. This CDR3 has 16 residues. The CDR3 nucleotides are TGCGCCAGCAGCCTGCCGGGACAGGGGGCCGGCGGGGAGCTGTTTTTT. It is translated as CASSLPGQGAGGELFF.

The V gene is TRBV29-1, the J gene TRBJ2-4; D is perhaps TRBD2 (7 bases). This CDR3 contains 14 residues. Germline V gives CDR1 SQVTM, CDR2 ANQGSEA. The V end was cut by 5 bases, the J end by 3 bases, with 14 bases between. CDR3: CSVLGEGGKNIQYF. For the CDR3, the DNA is TGCAGCGTTTTAGGGGAGGGGGGCAAAAACATTCAGTACTTC.

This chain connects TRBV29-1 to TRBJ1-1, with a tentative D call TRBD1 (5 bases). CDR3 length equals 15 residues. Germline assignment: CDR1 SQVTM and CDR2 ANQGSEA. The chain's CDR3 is CSGSGGWGMNTEAFF. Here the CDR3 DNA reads TGCAGTGGCTCGGGGGGATGGGGAATGAACACTGAAGCTTTCTTT.

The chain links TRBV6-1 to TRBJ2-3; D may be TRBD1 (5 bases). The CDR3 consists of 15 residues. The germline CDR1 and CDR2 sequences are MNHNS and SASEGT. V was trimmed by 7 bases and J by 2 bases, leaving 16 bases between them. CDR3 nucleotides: TGTGCCAGCACTTTGGGGCCGCCTTTCACAGATACGCAGTATTTT. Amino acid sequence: CASTLGPPFTDTQYF.

The CDR3 coding sequence is TGTGCCAGCAGCTTCGGGCAGGGGTCAACTAATGAAAAACTGTTTTTT. This sequence encodes CASSFGQGSTNEKLFF. The gene calls are TRBV13 and TRBJ1-4, with D possibly being TRBD1 (6 bases). The germline gives CDR1 PRHDT, CDR2 FYEKMQ (reference sequence). This CDR3 region has 16 residues. V lost 3 bases and J lost 0, with 11 bases in between.